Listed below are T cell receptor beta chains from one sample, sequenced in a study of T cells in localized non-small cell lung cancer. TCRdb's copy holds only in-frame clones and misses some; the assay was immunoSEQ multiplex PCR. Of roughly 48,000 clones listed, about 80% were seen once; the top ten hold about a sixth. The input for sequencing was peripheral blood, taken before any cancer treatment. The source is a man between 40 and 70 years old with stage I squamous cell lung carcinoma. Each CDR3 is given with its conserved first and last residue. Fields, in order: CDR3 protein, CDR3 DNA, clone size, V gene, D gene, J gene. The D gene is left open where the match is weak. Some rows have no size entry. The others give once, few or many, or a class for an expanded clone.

CDR3aa: CASSQRGTVNNQPQHF; CDR3nt: TGTGCCAGCAGTCAACGCGGGACAGTCAACAATCAGCCCCAGCATTTT; abundance: NA; v_gene: TRBV27; d_gene: TRBD1; j_gene: TRBJ1-5
CDR3aa: CAISSGTSWNEQFF; CDR3nt: TGTGCCATCAGCTCCGGGACTAGCTGGAATGAGCAGTTCTTC; abundance: NA; v_gene: TRBV10-3; d_gene: TRBD2; j_gene: TRBJ2-1
CDR3aa: CASSFAQADYGYTF; CDR3nt: TGTGCCAGCAGCTTCGCGCAGGCAGATTATGGCTACACCTTC; abundance: NA; v_gene: TRBV5-4; d_gene: NA; j_gene: TRBJ1-2
CDR3aa: CASSSTYGYTF; CDR3nt: TGTGCCAGCAGCTCGACCTATGGCTACACCTTC; abundance: few; v_gene: TRBV7-2; d_gene: NA; j_gene: TRBJ1-2
CDR3aa: CASSRLAGETGELFF; CDR3nt: TGTGCCAGCAGCCGACTAGCGGGGGAGACCGGGGAGCTGTTTTTT; abundance: NA; v_gene: TRBV2; d_gene: TRBD2; j_gene: TRBJ2-2
CDR3aa: CSVGQGNSGTEAFF; CDR3nt: TGCAGCGTGGGACAGGGGAATTCGGGCACTGAAGCTTTCTTT; abundance: NA; v_gene: TRBV29-1; d_gene: TRBD1; j_gene: TRBJ1-1
CDR3aa: CASSLGTNSGQPQHF; CDR3nt: TGTGCCAGCAGCTTGGGTACTAACTCCGGTCAGCCCCAGCATTTT; abundance: NA; v_gene: TRBV5-5; d_gene: NA; j_gene: TRBJ1-5
CDR3aa: CASSPGQGTGELFF; CDR3nt: TGCGCCAGCAGCCCCGGACAGGGAACCGGGGAGCTGTTTTTT; abundance: NA; v_gene: TRBV4-1; d_gene: TRBD1; j_gene: TRBJ2-2
CDR3aa: CASSPKDRLGEQYF; CDR3nt: TGTGCCAGCTCACCAAAGGACAGGTTGGGGGAGCAGTACTTC; abundance: once; v_gene: TRBV18; d_gene: TRBD1; j_gene: TRBJ2-7
CDR3aa: CASSGTPGEGYTF; CDR3nt: TGTGCCAGCAGCGGTACCCCGGGGGAAGGCTACACCTTC; abundance: few; v_gene: TRBV5-4; d_gene: NA; j_gene: TRBJ1-2
CDR3aa: CASSQYRGTGELFF; CDR3nt: TGTGCCAGCAGCCAATACAGGGGCACCGGGGAGCTGTTTTTT; abundance: few; v_gene: TRBV4-2; d_gene: TRBD1; j_gene: TRBJ2-2
CDR3aa: CASSIPRTGLETQYF; CDR3nt: TGTGCCAGCAGTATCCCAAGGACAGGGTTGGAGACCCAGTACTTC; abundance: few; v_gene: TRBV28; d_gene: TRBD1; j_gene: TRBJ2-5
CDR3aa: CASSLRLTDSPLHF; CDR3nt: TGTGCCAGCAGCCTCCGTTTGACAGATTCACCCCTCCACTTT; abundance: NA; v_gene: TRBV5-4; d_gene: NA; j_gene: TRBJ1-6
CDR3aa: CASSQGVQNQETQYF; CDR3nt: TGTGCCAGCAGCCAAGGTGTCCAAAACCAAGAGACCCAGTACTTC; abundance: NA; v_gene: TRBV4-2; d_gene: NA; j_gene: TRBJ2-5
CDR3aa: CASSLGAVRTRTPGDTIYF; CDR3nt: TGTGCCAGCAGCTTAGGGGCGGTCCGGACCCGAACCCCCGGGGACACCATATATTTT; abundance: once; v_gene: TRBV7-9; d_gene: NA; j_gene: TRBJ1-3
CDR3aa: CASSLVGGVGQPQHF; CDR3nt: TGTGCCAGCAGCTTAGTGGGCGGGGTTGGTCAGCCCCAGCATTTT; abundance: NA; v_gene: TRBV7-9; d_gene: NA; j_gene: TRBJ1-5
CDR3aa: CASINSGANVLTF; CDR3nt: TGTGCCAGCATAAACTCTGGGGCCAACGTCCTGACTTTC; abundance: NA; v_gene: TRBV7-9; d_gene: NA; j_gene: TRBJ2-6
CDR3aa: CASSPPGLQGPEAFF; CDR3nt: TGTGCCAGCTCACCACCGGGCCTACAGGGTCCTGAAGCTTTCTTT; abundance: NA; v_gene: TRBV18; d_gene: NA; j_gene: TRBJ1-1
CDR3aa: CASSSFGQGSDEQFF; CDR3nt: TGTGCCAGCAGCTCCTTTGGACAGGGTTCCGATGAGCAGTTCTTC; abundance: NA; v_gene: TRBV7-3; d_gene: TRBD1; j_gene: TRBJ2-1
CDR3aa: CASSLVSYTDTQYF; CDR3nt: TGTGCCAGCAGTTTAGTCAGTTATACAGATACGCAGTATTTT; abundance: NA; v_gene: TRBV27; d_gene: NA; j_gene: TRBJ2-3
CDR3aa: CATTTWPGDHEQYF; CDR3nt: TGTGCCACCACAACCTGGCCAGGGGACCACGAGCAGTACTTC; abundance: NA; v_gene: TRBV7-9; d_gene: NA; j_gene: TRBJ2-7
CDR3aa: CASSSGLVGAGELFF; CDR3nt: TGCGCCAGCAGCTCAGGACTAGTCGGGGCCGGGGAGCTGTTTTTT; abundance: NA; v_gene: TRBV5-1; d_gene: TRBD2; j_gene: TRBJ2-2
CDR3aa: CASGTSGGPVNTQYF; CDR3nt: TGTGCCAGCGGAACTAGCGGGGGGCCAGTGAATACGCAGTATTTT; abundance: few; v_gene: TRBV6-1; d_gene: TRBD2; j_gene: TRBJ2-3